These 16 T cell receptor beta chains share one sample of origin, sequenced in a study of T cells in Graves' hyperthyroidism and ophthalmopathy. TCR beta CDR3 regions were amplified from RNA. HTBI primers were employed in a first-round RT-PCR of the TCR CDR3. MiXCR was run by TCRdb on the multiplex PCR reads, yielding one entry per CDR3 protein. The data show hundreds of thousands of distinct CDR3 sequences, roughly 17% seen once. The sample was blood. Source of these receptors: a woman aged 18-29 years with Graves' hyperthyroidism.

This clonotype was seen ten or more times. The rearrangement uses TRBV2 and TRBJ1-4; D unclear. Per the germline V gene, CDR1 is SNHLY and CDR2 is FYNNEI. The CDR3 contains 15 residues. Trimming shortened V by 8 bases and J by 11 bases, and 24 bases separated the two germline ends. CDR3 sequence (DNA): TGTGCCAGCTATACCCCCCGGGAAAGACAACCTAAACTGTTTTTT. Its translation: CASYTPRERQPKLFF.

This clonotype showed up just a few times. This rearrangement joins TRBV10-3 to TRBJ1-2; TRBD1 matches at 10 bases. The V gene end was trimmed by 8 bases and the J gene end by 5 bases; junction bases not matched to a gene: 5. This CDR3 contains 13 residues. From germline, CDR1 is ENHRY and CDR2 SYGVKD. CDR3 in amino acids: CAIARQGAYGYTF. DNA for the CDR3: TGTGCCATCGCGCGACAGGGGGCGTATGGCTACACCTTC.

This clonotype was picked up many times. This chain connects TRBV10-2 to TRBJ1-5; 7 bases match TRBD1. V was clipped by 2 bases and J by 3 bases; unmatched bases: 13. This CDR3 is 18 amino acids long. Per the germline V gene, CDR1 is WSHSY and CDR2 is SAAADI. The CDR3 protein is CASSEPKAWTGPNQPQHF. In DNA form, the CDR3 reads TGCGCCAGCAGTGAGCCTAAAGCTTGGACAGGCCCCAATCAGCCCCAGCATTTT.

In the case of this clonotype: Being one base from a much bigger clone, this may be a read error. The rearrangement uses TRBV6-2 or TRBV6-3 and TRBJ2-1; D might be TRBD1 (6 bases). This CDR3 is 13 amino acids long. Germline V gives CDR1 MNHEY, CDR2 SVGEGT. The V end was cut by 6 bases, the J end by 10 bases, with 16 bases between. The CDR3 sequence is CASSTQGSGEQFF. CDR3 nucleotides: TGTGCCAGCAGCACACAGGGCTCGGGCGAGCAGTTCTTC.

This clonotype was detected many times. The chain employs TRBV11-1 and TRBJ2-5; TRBD2 matches 7 bases. This CDR3 has 13 residues. Germline V CDR1 and CDR2: SGHAT, FQDESV (reference sequence). With 3 bases clipped from V and 7 bases from J, the junction kept 5 bases outside the gene matches. The CDR3 region is CASSFPGEGTQYF. CDR3 nucleotides: TGTGCCAGCAGCTTCCCCGGGGAGGGGACCCAGTACTTC.

Written as DNA, the CDR3 is TGTGCCAGCAGCGTAGGTCCGGAGGATACGCAGTATTTT. Its translation is CASSVGPEDTQYF. The chain combines TRBV9 with TRBJ2-3; no definite D call. The germline V gene encodes CDR1 SGDLS and CDR2 YYNGEE. The CDR3 covers 13 residues. V was clipped by 0 bases and J by 6 bases, with 8 bases between them.

This clonotype was observed a single time. In nucleotides, the CDR3 is TGTGCCGGCCGGGAGTCAAACACAGATACGCAGTATTTT. It is translated as CAGRESNTDTQYF. The rearrangement uses TRBV13 and TRBJ2-3; TRBD2 is a possible D gene (6 bases). The germline CDR1 and CDR2 sequences are PRHDT and FYEKMQ (reference sequence). Between the trimmed V and J ends, which lost 11 bases and 2 bases, there was a span of 14 bases. The CDR3 is 13 residues long.

This clonotype has at least ten counts. This rearrangement joins TRBV20-1 to TRBJ2-7; perhaps D is TRBD1 or TRBD2 (6 bases each). Looked up from germline, CDR1 is DFQATT and CDR2 is SNEGSKA (reference sequence). Trimming left V 6 bases short and J 0 bases short, with 15 bases between. This CDR3 has 14 amino acids. DNA for the CDR3: TGCAGTGCCGAGGGGGGCGGACCCTCCTACGAGCAGTACTTC. Its translation is CSAEGGGPSYEQYF.

The sample holds a few counts of this clonotype. The chain links TRBV2 to TRBJ1-5; no definite D call. Germline values: CDR1 SNHLY, CDR2 FYNNEI. The CDR3 contains 15 residues. The ends were cut back, 5 bases at V and 4 bases at J, with 15 bases in the middle. CDR3 sequence (DNA): TGTGCCAGCAGTACCTTGATGCCAGGTAATCAGCCCCAGCATTTT. Translation gives CASSTLMPGNQPQHF.

V and J are TRBV4-3 and TRBJ1-2; 7 nucleotides agree with TRBD1. V was clipped by 4 bases and J by 2 bases; unmatched bases: 7. CDR1 and CDR2 from the germline V gene are LGHNA and YSLEER. The CDR3 length is 15 residues. CDR3 nucleotide sequence: TGCGCCAGCAGCCCTGACCTGGGACAGAACTATGGCTACACCTTC. It specifies CASSPDLGQNYGYTF.

This chain uses TRBV3-1 with TRBJ2-7; D is perhaps TRBD2 (6 bases). Germline values: CDR1 LGHDT, CDR2 YNNKEL (reference sequence). This CDR3 region has 13 residues. The germline V and J ends were trimmed by 4 bases and 3 bases, with 10 bases remaining between them. This chain's CDR3 is CASSLRLVYEQYF. The CDR3 bases are TGTGCCAGCAGCCTTCGACTAGTCTACGAGCAGTACTTC.

Many counts were recorded for this clonotype. The chain recombines TRBV7-8 with TRBJ2-6; D perhaps matches TRBD2 (6 bases). The V end lost 5 bases, the J end lost 0 bases, and 14 bases lay between the germline ends. The CDR3 covers 17 residues. CDR1 is SGHVS, CDR2 FQNEAQ, per germline. CDR3 sequence: CASSPVQGLSGANVLTF. The DNA for the CDR3 is TGTGCCAGCAGCCCGGTCCAGGGACTCTCTGGGGCCAACGTCCTGACTTTC.

This clonotype was observed many times. The V call is TRBV7-2, the J call TRBJ2-3, with TRBD2 matching over 9 bases. CDR1 SGHTA and CDR2 FQGNSA come from the germline V gene. J gave up 0 bases and V 0 bases, and 7 bases lay outside the gene matches. CDR3 length equals 18 residues. The CDR3 nucleotides read TGTGCCAGCAGCTTAGCCTACACCACTAGCGGGAGCACAGATACGCAGTATTTT. It yields the protein CASSLAYTTSGSTDTQYF.

This clonotype came up a few times. The genes are TRBV6-7 and TRBJ1-2, with D hard to call. TRBV6-7 is treated as an ORF (open reading frame) with a function not yet certain. The CDR3 has 13 residues. Trimming removed 1 base at V and 6 bases at J, with 9 bases between. Here the CDR3 reads CASSYFGVNGYTF. The CDR3 DNA reads TGTGCCAGCAGTTACTTCGGGGTTAATGGCTACACCTTC.

This clonotype was recorded many times. The V call is TRBV6-1, the J call TRBJ2-5; TRBD1 aligns across 8 bases. Unmatched junction bases numbered 8, after V lost 6 bases and J lost 2 bases. CDR3 size: 15 residues. Per the germline V gene, CDR1 is MNHNS and CDR2 is SASEGT. The DNA for the CDR3 is TGTGCCAGCAGAACCGGACAGGGCACGCAAGAGACCCAGTACTTC. Translated, it gives CASRTGQGTQETQYF.

This clonotype was recorded at least ten times. The chain is built from TRBV10-2 and TRBJ2-5, with D unclear. Germline CDR1 WSHSY, CDR2 SAAADI. CDR3 length equals 13 residues. V shed 6 bases and J shed 5 bases, with 13 bases lying between them. CDR3 residues: CASRTSGPETQYF. DNA of the CDR3: TGCGCCAGCAGAACCTCCGGGCCGGAGACCCAGTACTTC.